This T cell receptor (beta chain) was retrieved from a study of PD-1 blockade in classical Hodgkin lymphoma. The study, taken as a whole, reports: Similar baseline diversity was found in complete responders and newly diagnosed patients. Repertoires differed for reasons still undefined, possibly disease activity or prior therapy.

Every one of the patients relapsed after autologous stem cell transplantation (brentuximab vedotin exposure was variable). Patients had relapsed/refractory classical Hodgkin lymphoma with complete response, partial response or progressive disease as best response. The germline V gene has CDR1 SGHAT and CDR2 FQNNGV. CDR3 length equals 13 residues. Trimming shortened V by 5 bases and J by 7 bases, and 15 bases separated the two germline ends. About this clone: Antigen specificity is unknown. Other DNA sequences within the sample encode an identical CDR3.

The method was immunoSEQ multiplex PCR; TCRdb's version includes in-frame clones alone and lacks a portion of them. Of around 100,000 clones in the sample, roughly 89% were seen once. The rearrangement joins TRBV11-2 to TRBJ2-7; D perhaps matches TRBD1 (5 bases). The sequence was obtained from a human donor with classical Hodgkin lymphoma. The sample consisted of peripheral blood mononuclear cells (PBMCs), taken before the second cycle of nivolumab. The CDR3 DNA follows: TGTGCCAGCAGCATCAGGGTTGGGTATGAGCAGTACTTC. Protein product: CASSIRVGYEQYF. Supplemented by reference TRBV11-2 and TRBJ2-7, the full variable domain reads EAGVAQSPRYKIIEKRQSVAFWCNPISGHATLYWYQQILGQGPKLLIQFQNNGVVDDSQLPKDRFSAERLKGVDSTLKIQPAKLEDSAVYLCASSIRVGYEQYFGPGTRLTVT.